This entry describes one T cell receptor (beta chain). Produced via immunoSEQ multiplex PCR; TCRdb's table is partial and in-frame only. This sample has 150,000 to 200,000 clones; around nine tenths occur once, and the top ten carry about 0.73%. The sample belongs to a study of control samples from healthy donors and cancer patients. The receptor's source is a woman younger than 45 in good health. The sequenced sample consisted of blood.

The CDR3 nucleotides read TGTGCCTGGAGTGTCTCTGGGGCCGCTCCCCACGAGCAGTACTTC. This gives the protein CAWSVSGAAPHEQYF. This chain uses TRBV30 with TRBJ2-7; possible D gene TRBD1, 5 bases. V lost 0 bases and J 5 bases, leaving 17 bases between the germline ends. CDR3 length: 15 amino acids. Per germline, CDR1 GTSNPN and CDR2 SVGIG (reference sequence).